This TCR beta chain appears in the sequencing data of a study of beta chain features in type 1 diabetes. This CDR3 region has 13 residues. V was clipped by 2 bases and J by 4 bases, with 6 bases between them. Germline V gene sequence: CDR1 SGHTA, CDR2 FQGNSA. The study reverse transcribed the entire isolated RNA, so it sequenced expressed TCRB transcripts. Using immunoSEQ multiplex PCR, the repertoire was profiled, and TCRdb retains in-frame clones only, with some absent. Of 250,000 to 400,000 clones in the sample, less than 15% were seen once. Input material: central memory CD4+ T cells from blood. The sequence was obtained from a man aged 25-45 years in good health. V usage is TRBV7-2 and J usage is TRBJ1-5; D remains ambiguous. CDR3 DNA sequence: TGTGCCAGCAGCTTATATAGAAATCAGCCCCAGCATTTT. As protein: CASSLYRNQPQHF.